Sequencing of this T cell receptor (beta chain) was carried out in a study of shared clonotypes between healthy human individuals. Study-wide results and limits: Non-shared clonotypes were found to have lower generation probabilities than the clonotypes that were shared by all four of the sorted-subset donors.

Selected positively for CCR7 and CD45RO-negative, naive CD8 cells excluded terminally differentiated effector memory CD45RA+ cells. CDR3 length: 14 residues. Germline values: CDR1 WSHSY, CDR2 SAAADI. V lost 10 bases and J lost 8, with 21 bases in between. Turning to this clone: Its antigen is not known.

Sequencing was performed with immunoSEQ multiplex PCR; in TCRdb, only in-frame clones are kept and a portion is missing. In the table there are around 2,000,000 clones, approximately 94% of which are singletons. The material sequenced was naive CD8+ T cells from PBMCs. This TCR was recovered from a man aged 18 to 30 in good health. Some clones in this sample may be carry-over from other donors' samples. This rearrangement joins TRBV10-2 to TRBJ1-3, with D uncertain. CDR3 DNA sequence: TGCGCCACCCGGCCCGGGGTTGAAAGAGACACCATATATTTT. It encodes CATRPGVERDTIYF.